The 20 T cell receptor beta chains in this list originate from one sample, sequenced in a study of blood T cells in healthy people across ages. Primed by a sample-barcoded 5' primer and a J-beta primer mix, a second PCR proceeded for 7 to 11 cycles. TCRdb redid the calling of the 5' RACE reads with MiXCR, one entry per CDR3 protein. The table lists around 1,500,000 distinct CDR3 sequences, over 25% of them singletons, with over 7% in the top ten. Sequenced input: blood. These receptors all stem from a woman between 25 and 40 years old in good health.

CDR3 sequence: CASNRRTGNQPQHF. Written as DNA, the CDR3 is TGTGCCAGCAATCGCCGGACAGGCAATCAGCCCCAGCATTTT. The gene calls are TRBV6-5 and TRBJ1-5; tentative D call: TRBD1 (6 bases). This CDR3 contains 14 residues. With 7 bases removed from V and 2 bases from J, the gap between germline ends came to 12 bases. CDR1 and CDR2 from the germline V gene are MNHEY and SVGAGI.

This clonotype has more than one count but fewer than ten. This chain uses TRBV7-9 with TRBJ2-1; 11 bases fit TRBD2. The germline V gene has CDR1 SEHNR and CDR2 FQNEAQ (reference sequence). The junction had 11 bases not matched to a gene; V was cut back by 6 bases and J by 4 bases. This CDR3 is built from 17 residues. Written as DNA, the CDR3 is TGTGCCAGCAGTCCTGCCTTGGGGACTAGCGGATACAATGAGCAGTTCTTC. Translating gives CASSPALGTSGYNEQFF.

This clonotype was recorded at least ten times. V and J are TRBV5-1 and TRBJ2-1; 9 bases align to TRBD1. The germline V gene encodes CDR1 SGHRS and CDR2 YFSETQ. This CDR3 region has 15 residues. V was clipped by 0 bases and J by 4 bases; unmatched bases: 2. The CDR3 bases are TGCGCCAGCAGCTTGGCGACAGGGGGTTACAATGAGCAGTTCTTC. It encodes CASSLATGGYNEQFF.

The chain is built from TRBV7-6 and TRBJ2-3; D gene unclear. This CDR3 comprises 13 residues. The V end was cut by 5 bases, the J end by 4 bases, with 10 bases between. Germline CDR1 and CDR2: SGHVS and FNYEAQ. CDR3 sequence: CASSKRASDTQYF. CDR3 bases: TGTGCCAGCAGCAAACGGGCGTCAGATACGCAGTATTTT. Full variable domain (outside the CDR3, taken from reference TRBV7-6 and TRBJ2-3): GAGVSQSPRYKVTKRGQDVALRCDPISGHVSLYWYRQALGQGPEFLTYFNYEAQQDKSGLPNDRFSAERPEGSISTLTIQRTEQRDSAMYRCASSKRASDTQYFGPGTRLTVL.

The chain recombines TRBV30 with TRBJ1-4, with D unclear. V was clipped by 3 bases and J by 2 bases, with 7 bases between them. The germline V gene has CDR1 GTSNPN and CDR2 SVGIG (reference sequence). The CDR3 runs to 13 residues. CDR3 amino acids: CAWSLGTNEKLFF. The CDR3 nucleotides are TGTGCCTGGAGCTTGGGGACTAATGAAAAACTGTTTTTT.

The CDR3 sequence is CASSVGGTSGELFF. The CDR3 bases are TGTGCCAGCAGCGTAGGGGGCACCTCCGGGGAGCTGTTTTTT. The chain is built from TRBV9 and TRBJ2-2; possible D gene TRBD1, 5 bases. CDR3 length equals 14 residues. Germline CDR1 reads SGDLS; CDR2 reads YYNGEE. Between the trimmed V and J ends, which lost 0 bases and 6 bases, there was a span of 9 bases.

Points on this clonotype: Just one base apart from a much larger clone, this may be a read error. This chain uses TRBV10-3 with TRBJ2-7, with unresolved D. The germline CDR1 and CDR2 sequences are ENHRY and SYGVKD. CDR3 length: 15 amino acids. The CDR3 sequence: CALSQSGRNSYEQYF. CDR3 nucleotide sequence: TGTGCCCTCAGTCAGTCGGGTCGGAACTCCTACGAGCAGTACTTC.

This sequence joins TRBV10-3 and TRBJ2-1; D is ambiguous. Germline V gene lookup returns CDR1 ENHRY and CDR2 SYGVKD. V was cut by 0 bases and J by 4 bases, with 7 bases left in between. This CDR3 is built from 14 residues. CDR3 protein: CAISESETYNEQFF. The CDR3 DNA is TGTGCCATCAGTGAGTCTGAGACGTACAATGAGCAGTTCTTC.

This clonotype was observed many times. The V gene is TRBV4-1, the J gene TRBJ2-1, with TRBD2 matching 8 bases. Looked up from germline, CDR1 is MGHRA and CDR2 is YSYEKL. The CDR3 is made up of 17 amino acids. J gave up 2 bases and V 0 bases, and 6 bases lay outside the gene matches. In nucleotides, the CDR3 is TGCGCCAGCAGCCAAGATCGGGGGGGGGGTACCTACAATGAGCAGTTCTTC. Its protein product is CASSQDRGGGTYNEQFF.

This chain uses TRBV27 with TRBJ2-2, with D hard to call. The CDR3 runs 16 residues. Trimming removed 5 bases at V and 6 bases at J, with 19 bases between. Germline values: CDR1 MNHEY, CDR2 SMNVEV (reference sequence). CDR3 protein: CASSGTGSWDPGELFF. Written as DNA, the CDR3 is TGTGCCAGCAGTGGAACGGGCTCATGGGATCCCGGGGAGCTGTTTTTT.

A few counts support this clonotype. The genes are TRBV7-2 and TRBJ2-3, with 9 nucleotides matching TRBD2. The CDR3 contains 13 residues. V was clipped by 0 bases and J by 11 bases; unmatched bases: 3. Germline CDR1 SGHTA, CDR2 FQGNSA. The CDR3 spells CASSLAARGGQYF. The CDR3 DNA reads TGTGCCAGCAGCTTAGCGGCGCGGGGGGGGCAGTATTTT.

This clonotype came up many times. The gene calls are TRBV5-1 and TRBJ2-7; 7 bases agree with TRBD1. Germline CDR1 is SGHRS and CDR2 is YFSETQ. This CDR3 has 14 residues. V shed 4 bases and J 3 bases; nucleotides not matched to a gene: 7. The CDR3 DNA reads TGCGCCAGCAGCGCGCGACAGGGTATCTACGAGCAGTACTTC. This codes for CASSARQGIYEQYF.

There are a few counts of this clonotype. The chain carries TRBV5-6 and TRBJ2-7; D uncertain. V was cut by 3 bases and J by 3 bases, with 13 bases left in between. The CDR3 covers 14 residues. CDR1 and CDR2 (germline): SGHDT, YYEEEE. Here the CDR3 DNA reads TGTGCCAGCAGCTCGGCGACCAGGATCTACGAGCAGTACTTC. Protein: CASSSATRIYEQYF.

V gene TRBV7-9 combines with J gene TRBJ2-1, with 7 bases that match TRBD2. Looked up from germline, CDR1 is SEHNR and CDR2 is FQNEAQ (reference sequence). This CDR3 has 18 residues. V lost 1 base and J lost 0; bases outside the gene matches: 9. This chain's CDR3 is CASSLVLAASGSYNEQFF. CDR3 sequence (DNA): TGTGCCAGCAGCTTAGTGCTAGCGGCTTCGGGCTCCTACAATGAGCAGTTCTTC.

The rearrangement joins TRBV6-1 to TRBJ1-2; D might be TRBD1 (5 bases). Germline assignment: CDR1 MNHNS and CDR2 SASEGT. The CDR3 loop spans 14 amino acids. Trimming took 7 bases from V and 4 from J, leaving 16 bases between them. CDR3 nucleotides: TGTGCCAGCATCATCGGGGGAGCTAGCTATGGCTACACCTTC. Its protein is CASIIGGASYGYTF.

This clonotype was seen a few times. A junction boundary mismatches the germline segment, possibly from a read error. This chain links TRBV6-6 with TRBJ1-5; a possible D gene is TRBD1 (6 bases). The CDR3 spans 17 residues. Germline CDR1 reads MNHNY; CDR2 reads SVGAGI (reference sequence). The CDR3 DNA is TGTGCCAGCATTTACTACTCGGACAGTTATAGCAATCAGCCCCAGCATTTT. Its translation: CASIYYSDSYSNQPQHF.

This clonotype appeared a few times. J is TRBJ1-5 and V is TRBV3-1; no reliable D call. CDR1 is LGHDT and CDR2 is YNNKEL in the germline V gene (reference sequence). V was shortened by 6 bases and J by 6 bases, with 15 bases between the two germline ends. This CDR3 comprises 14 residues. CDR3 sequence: CASSKGQLGQPQHF. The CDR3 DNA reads TGTGCCAGCAGTAAAGGCCAGCTAGGTCAGCCCCAGCATTTT.

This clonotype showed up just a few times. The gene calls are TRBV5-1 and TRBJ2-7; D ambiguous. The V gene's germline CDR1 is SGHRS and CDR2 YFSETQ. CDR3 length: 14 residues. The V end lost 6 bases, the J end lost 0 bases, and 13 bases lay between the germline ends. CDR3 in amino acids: CASTLMDPSYEQYF. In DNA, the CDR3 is TGCGCCAGCACCCTGATGGATCCCTCCTACGAGCAGTACTTC. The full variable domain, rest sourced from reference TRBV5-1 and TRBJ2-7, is KAGVTQTPRYLIKTRGQQVTLSCSPISGHRSVSWYQQTPGQGLQFLFEYFSETQRNKGNFPGRFSGRQFSNSRSEMNVSTLELGDSALYLCASTLMDPSYEQYFGPGTRLTVT.

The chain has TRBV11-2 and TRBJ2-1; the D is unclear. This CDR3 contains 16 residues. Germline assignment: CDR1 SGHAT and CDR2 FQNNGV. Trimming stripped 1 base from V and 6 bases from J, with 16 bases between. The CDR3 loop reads CASSLARGIDFNEQFF. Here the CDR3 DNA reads TGTGCCAGCAGCTTAGCGCGCGGTATTGACTTCAATGAGCAGTTCTTC.

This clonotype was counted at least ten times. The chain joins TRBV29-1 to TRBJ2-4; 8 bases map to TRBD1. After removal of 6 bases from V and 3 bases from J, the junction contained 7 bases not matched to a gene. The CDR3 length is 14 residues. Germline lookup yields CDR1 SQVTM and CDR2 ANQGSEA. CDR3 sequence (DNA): TGCAGCGTCCGGACAGGGTTGAGCAAAAACATTCAGTACTTC. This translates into CSVRTGLSKNIQYF.